These 32 T cell receptor beta chains were all obtained from the same sample, sequenced in a study of T cells in Graves' hyperthyroidism and ophthalmopathy. The source material, RNA transcripts, was used to amplify TCR beta CDR3 regions. The study used the HTBI primer set for a first-round RT-PCR of the TCR CDR3. Each CDR3 protein gets one entry after TCRdb re-called the multiplex PCR reads with MiXCR. The table shows under 350,000 distinct CDR3 sequences, with about a sixth occurring only once. Sequencing input: blood. Source of these receptors: a woman aged 55-75 years with Graves' ophthalmopathy.

The CDR3 coding sequence is TGCAGTGCTAGACCCCCTAGCGGGGTCACAGATACGCAGTATTTT. It yields the protein CSARPPSGVTDTQYF. The rearrangement joins TRBV20-1 to TRBJ2-3, with 9 bases that match TRBD2. CDR3 length: 15 residues. J lost 2 bases, V lost 2 bases, and 5 bases had no gene match. Looked up from germline, CDR1 is DFQATT and CDR2 is SNEGSKA (reference sequence).

Ten or more counts support this clonotype. The chain links TRBV6-1 to TRBJ1-3; D possibly corresponds to TRBD1 (6 bases). Looked up from germline, CDR1 is MNHNS and CDR2 is SASEGT. The CDR3 runs 15 residues. Trimming removed 5 bases from V and 0 bases from J, with 11 bases in between. CDR3 bases: TGTGCCAGCAGTCCGGGACACATCTCTGGAAACACCATATATTTT. Encoded protein: CASSPGHISGNTIYF.

This sequence joins TRBV9 and TRBJ2-7, with 13 bases fitting TRBD2. The length of the CDR3 is 15 residues. CDR1 and CDR2 (germline): SGDLS, YYNGEE. V shed 0 bases and J 5 bases; nucleotides not matched to a gene: 2. CDR3 nucleotide sequence: TGTGCCAGCAGCGTAGAAGGACTAGCGGGAGACGAGCAGTACTTC. It codes for CASSVEGLAGDEQYF.

This clonotype was seen repeatedly, ten times or more. The chain recombines TRBV6-1 with TRBJ1-5; D is uncertain. Germline loops: CDR1 MNHNS, CDR2 SASEGT. The CDR3 sequence is 15 residues long. With 5 bases removed from V and 4 bases from J, the gap between germline ends came to 15 bases. CDR3 sequence reads: CASSPEGPRNQPQHF. The CDR3 nucleotides are TGTGCCAGCAGTCCAGAGGGCCCGAGGAATCAGCCCCAGCATTTT.

This clonotype has a count of ten or more. The chain carries TRBV18 and TRBJ2-3, with D possibly TRBD2 on 5 matching bases. The CDR3 is made up of 15 amino acids. Germline V lookup: CDR1 KGHSH, CDR2 LQKENI. The V end was cut by 0 bases, the J end by 1 base, with 8 bases between. The CDR3 reads CASSPPGVGTDTQYF. The CDR3 nucleotides are TGTGCCAGCTCACCACCGGGAGTTGGCACAGATACGCAGTATTTT.

This clonotype has a count of ten or more. This chain links TRBV7-2 with TRBJ2-7, with D unresolved. The CDR3 consists of 14 residues. Germline CDR1 SGHTA, CDR2 FQGNSA. V lost 3 bases and J 0 bases, leaving 9 bases between the germline ends. CDR3 coding DNA: TGTGCCAGCAGCTTGCGAGTGGACTCCTACGAGCAGTACTTC. It codes for CASSLRVDSYEQYF.

A few counts support this clonotype. The genes are TRBV27 and TRBJ1-2; tentatively, D is TRBD1 (6 bases). Germline V gene data show CDR1 as MNHEY and CDR2 as SMNVEV (reference sequence). Trimming removed 1 base from V and 0 bases from J, with 12 bases in between. The CDR3 runs to 16 residues. DNA of the CDR3: TGTGCCAGCAGTTTATTAGGACAGCTTCCTAACTATGGCTACACCTTC. It encodes CASSLLGQLPNYGYTF.

CDR3 region: CASSLANRWSASYEQYF. DNA for the CDR3: TGTGCCAGCAGTTTAGCGAACAGGTGGAGTGCCTCCTACGAGCAGTACTTC. This sequence joins TRBV12-3 or TRBV12-4 and TRBJ2-7; D possibly corresponds to TRBD1 (5 bases). With 0 bases removed from V and 0 bases from J, the gap between germline ends came to 15 bases. CDR3 size: 17 residues.

This clonotype was detected many times. The chain joins TRBV6-1 to TRBJ2-7; D may match TRBD1 or TRBD2 (5 bases each). CDR3 size: 13 residues. Trimming took 6 bases from V and 6 from J, leaving 15 bases between them. The V gene's germline CDR1 is MNHNS and CDR2 SASEGT. In DNA form, the CDR3 reads TGTGCCAGCAGGGGACGGGGTTTCTCCGAGCAGTACTTC. It yields the protein CASRGRGFSEQYF.

There are many counts of this clonotype. The rearrangement uses TRBV3-1 and TRBJ1-6; D not resolved. The germline V gene encodes CDR1 LGHDT and CDR2 YNNKEL (reference sequence). V lost 1 base and J lost 12, with 13 bases in between. The CDR3 is 14 residues long. CDR3: CASSQASSRRPLHF. The DNA of the CDR3 is TGTGCCAGCAGCCAAGCCAGCTCTAGAAGACCCCTCCACTTT.

V is TRBV7-8 and J is TRBJ2-1; 9 bases fit TRBD1. CDR1 SGHVS and CDR2 FQNEAQ come from the germline V gene. V shed 1 base, J shed 7 bases, and the junction held 5 bases outside the gene matches. This CDR3 comprises 15 residues. CDR3 bases: TGTGCCAGCAGCTTAGACAGGGGGCGAGAGAATGAGCAGTTCTTC. Its protein product is CASSLDRGRENEQFF.

The chain carries TRBV28 and TRBJ2-2; D is undetermined. This CDR3 comprises 12 residues. Germline V gene sequence: CDR1 MDHEN, CDR2 SYDVKM. Trimming took 6 bases from V and 13 from J, leaving 15 bases between them. The CDR3 reads CASSLGRSRLFF. The CDR3 coding sequence is TGTGCCAGCAGCCTAGGACGGAGTCGGCTGTTTTTT.

The sample holds many counts of this clonotype. CDR3 coding DNA: TGCAGTGCTAGCTTGCAGGGGCGGGAGACCCAGTACTTC. This codes for CSASLQGRETQYF. The chain couples TRBV20-1 to TRBJ2-5; D might be TRBD1 (6 bases). The CDR3 has 13 amino acids. V lost 3 bases and J 5 bases, leaving 13 bases between the germline ends. CDR1 and CDR2 from the germline V gene are DFQATT and SNEGSKA (reference sequence).

The J gene is TRBJ2-7, the V gene TRBV7-3; 14 bases map to TRBD2. V gave up 1 base and J gave up 0 bases; unmatched junction bases: 5. Germline lookup yields CDR1 SGHTA and CDR2 FQGTGA. This CDR3 is 18 amino acids long. The CDR3 coding sequence is TGTGCCAGCAGCTTAAGCGGGACTAGCGGGAGCTACTCCTACGAGCAGTACTTC. Residues: CASSLSGTSGSYSYEQYF.

In its sample, this clonotype was seen a few times. The chain recombines TRBV7-9 with TRBJ1-5, with TRBD1 as a possible D gene (5 bases). Germline V gene data show CDR1 as SEHNR and CDR2 as FQNEAQ (reference sequence). V gave up 5 bases and J gave up 2 bases, with 13 bases separating them. The CDR3 has 15 residues. The CDR3 coding sequence is TGTGCCAGCAGCCCACCGGGGCGTGGCAATCAGCCCCAGCATTTT. Its translation: CASSPPGRGNQPQHF.

This clonotype was seen ten or more times. As DNA, the CDR3 is TGTGCCAGCAGCTTCCCAACGGCGAACACTGAAGCTTTCTTT. Its protein is CASSFPTANTEAFF. V and J are TRBV11-2 and TRBJ1-1; D unresolved. The length of the CDR3 is 14 residues. Germline V gene sequence: CDR1 SGHAT, CDR2 FQNNGV. Trimming shortened V by 3 bases and J by 1 base, and 9 bases separated the two germline ends.

This clonotype was counted between two and nine times. CDR3: CASTPSEGSRGEQYF. The CDR3 DNA follows: TGCGCCAGCACCCCGAGTGAGGGGTCCAGGGGAGAGCAGTACTTC. V usage is TRBV4-1 and J usage is TRBJ2-7; tentatively, D is TRBD1 (6 bases). V was trimmed by 7 bases and J by 7 bases, leaving 23 bases between them. This CDR3 has 15 residues. CDR1 is MGHRA and CDR2 is YSYEKL in the germline V gene.

In its sample, this clonotype was seen many times. The chain combines TRBV29-1 with TRBJ2-7, with D possibly matching TRBD1 (5 bases). Germline CDR1 reads SQVTM; CDR2 reads ANQGSEA. The CDR3 extends over 12 amino acids. Trimming shortened V by 7 bases and J by 2 bases, and 12 bases separated the two germline ends. CDR3 region: CSAMTEAYEQYF. CDR3 in DNA: TGCAGCGCCATGACAGAGGCCTACGAGCAGTACTTC.

The V gene is TRBV20-1, the J gene TRBJ2-1; TRBD2 is a possible D gene (7 bases). Germline V CDR1 and CDR2: DFQATT, SNEGSKA (reference sequence). The CDR3 has 14 residues. V was clipped by 7 bases and J by 7 bases, with 20 bases between them. The CDR3 loop is CSERGRGSSNEQFF. The CDR3 nucleotides are TGCAGTGAACGGGGGCGGGGGTCCTCTAATGAGCAGTTCTTC.

This clonotype was seen many times. This chain uses TRBV27 with TRBJ1-2; possible D gene TRBD1, 6 bases. Trimming took 5 bases from V and 3 from J, leaving 16 bases between them. The CDR3 is 15 amino acids. Germline V CDR1 and CDR2: MNHEY, SMNVEV (reference sequence). CDR3 sequence (DNA): TGTGCCAGCAGTAGGCGGACAGTTTTTGACTATGGCTACACCTTC. Protein product: CASSRRTVFDYGYTF.

This clonotype has ten or more counts. The genes are TRBV4-2 and TRBJ1-2, with D possibly TRBD1 on 5 matching bases. Trimming cost V 0 bases and J 3 bases, with 14 bases left between them. CDR1 is LGHNA and CDR2 is YNFKEQ in the germline V gene. The CDR3 contains 16 residues. The CDR3 here is CASSQEKGRVDYGYTF. The CDR3, as DNA: TGTGCCAGCAGCCAAGAGAAGGGCAGGGTCGACTATGGCTACACCTTC.

This clonotype turned up a few times. The J gene is TRBJ2-1, the V gene TRBV7-2; 8 bases are shared with TRBD2. J lost 5 bases, V lost 0 bases, and 6 bases had no gene match. The CDR3 consists of 16 residues. Germline assignment: CDR1 SGHTA and CDR2 FQGNSA. The chain's CDR3 is CASSLAGSGAHNEQFF. The DNA of the CDR3 is TGTGCCAGCAGCTTAGCCGGTAGCGGGGCCCACAATGAGCAGTTCTTC.

To note about this clonotype: Relative to the germline gene, one junction end is altered; a read error may explain this. V is TRBV10-3 and J is TRBJ1-4; D gene ambiguous. Germline assignment: CDR1 ENHRY and CDR2 SYGVKD. The CDR3 contains 13 residues. CDR3 DNA: TGTGCCAACAGTTCGGCTCCAGGTGAAAAACTGTTTTTT. It yields the protein CANSSAPGEKLFF.

The sample holds many counts of this clonotype. This rearrangement joins TRBV6-2 or TRBV6-3 to TRBJ1-5; TRBD1 might be the D (5 bases). The germline V gene has CDR1 MNHEY and CDR2 SVGEGT. Trimming left V 8 bases short and J 0 bases short, with 20 bases between. This CDR3 spans 17 amino acids. The CDR3 nucleotides are TGTGCCAGCGGAGATTCGGGACGGTCCTCTAGCAATCAGCCCCAGCATTTT. It is translated as CASGDSGRSSSNQPQHF.

The table lists this clonotype with many counts. The genes are TRBV12-3 or TRBV12-4 and TRBJ1-5; D is unclear. V lost 5 bases, J lost 5 bases, and 16 bases lay in between. The CDR3 has 15 residues. CDR3 in DNA: TGTGCCAGCAGTCAATCCGGGAGGGAGGATCAGCCCCAGCATTTT. It codes for CASSQSGREDQPQHF.

This clonotype has a handful of counts. Here the CDR3 reads CATSRDRGSGGYEQYF. The CDR3 nucleotides read TGTGCCACCAGCAGAGATCGGGGTAGCGGGGGCTACGAGCAGTACTTC. The rearrangement joins TRBV15 to TRBJ2-7; 9 bases align to TRBD2. J gave up 3 bases and V 0 bases, and 6 bases lay outside the gene matches. The CDR3 runs 16 residues. Germline V gene sequence: CDR1 LNHNV, CDR2 YYDKDF (reference sequence).

The chain is built from TRBV14 and TRBJ2-7; 11 bases map to TRBD2. The length of the CDR3 is 15 residues. CDR1 and CDR2 from the germline V gene are SGHDN and FVKESK. After removal of 3 bases from V and 7 bases from J, the junction contained 8 bases not matched to a gene. CDR3 sequence: CASSQYVLAGEEQYF. In nucleotides, the CDR3 is TGTGCCAGCAGCCAGTATGTACTAGCGGGAGAAGAGCAGTACTTC. Full variable domain (rest looked up from reference TRBV14 and TRBJ2-7): EAGVTQFPSHSVIEKGQTVTLRCDPISGHDNLYWYRRVMGKEIKFLLHFVKESKQDESGMPNNRFLAERTGGTYSTLKVQPAELEDSGVYFCASSQYVLAGEEQYFGPGTRLTVT.

A remark on this clonotype: A much bigger clone sits one base away, suggesting this may be a read error. The gene calls are TRBV3-1 and TRBJ1-3; D call uncertain. The CDR3 extends over 14 amino acids. V gave up 4 bases and J gave up 0 bases, with 7 bases separating them. Germline V gene lookup returns CDR1 LGHDT and CDR2 YNNKEL (reference sequence). This CDR3 is CASSPVNSGNTIYF. The CDR3 region has the DNA TGTGCCAGCAGCCCTGTCAACTCTGGAAACACCATATATTTT.

This clonotype appeared many times. J is TRBJ1-1 and V is TRBV6-2 or TRBV6-3; perhaps TRBD1 as D (6 bases). Trimming shortened V by 2 bases and J by 0 bases, and 16 bases separated the two germline ends. The CDR3 contains 17 residues. The germline V gene encodes CDR1 MNHEY and CDR2 SVGEGT. The CDR3: CASSYKGVFGMNTEAFF. The CDR3 nucleotides read TGTGCCAGCAGTTACAAGGGGGTTTTTGGGATGAACACTGAAGCTTTCTTT.

Details on this clonotype: A much larger clone differs by one base, so this may be a read error. This chain links TRBV28 with TRBJ1-1; D is unresolved. Germline-derived CDR1 and CDR2 are MDHEN and SYDVKM. V dropped 4 bases and J dropped 11 bases, with 11 bases sitting between them. This CDR3 has 11 residues. CDR3 sequence: CASSSPEGAFF. As DNA, the CDR3 is TGTGCCAGCAGTTCGCCTGAGGGCGCTTTCTTT.

The chain recombines TRBV5-1 with TRBJ1-4; 8 bases fit TRBD1. The CDR3 spans 15 residues. CDR1 SGHRS and CDR2 YFSETQ come from the germline V gene. With V trimmed by 2 bases and J by 6 bases, 6 bases remained unmatched. The CDR3 spells CASSLLGQGHEKLFF. The CDR3, as DNA: TGCGCCAGCAGCTTATTAGGACAGGGCCATGAAAAACTGTTTTTT.

This clonotype was seen at least ten times. The chain couples TRBV7-2 to TRBJ2-5; tentatively, D is TRBD2 (6 bases). The germline gives CDR1 SGHTA, CDR2 FQGNSA. The germline V and J ends were trimmed by 3 bases and 0 bases, with 11 bases remaining between them. The CDR3 loop spans 15 amino acids. The CDR3 here is CASSFSRGNQETQYF. As DNA, the CDR3 is TGTGCCAGCAGCTTCTCGCGGGGAAACCAAGAGACCCAGTACTTC.